This TCR beta chain was profiled in a study of control samples from healthy donors and cancer patients. Sequencing was performed with immunoSEQ multiplex PCR; in TCRdb, only in-frame clones are kept and a portion is missing. This table holds some 120,000 clones, approximately 94% found once. The length of the CDR3 is 14 residues. The V and J ends lost 5 bases and 5 bases, in that order; junction bases with no gene match: 9. CDR1 and CDR2 (germline): SQVTM, ANQGSEA. The receptor was isolated from a man younger than 40 in good health. The specimen sequenced was blood. V and J are TRBV29-1 and TRBJ2-3; 8 nucleotides match TRBD2. The CDR3 coding sequence is TGCAGCGTTTCTGAACGGGGGGGCGAAGATACGCAGTATTTT. It is translated as CSVSERGGEDTQYF.